Following are 27 T cell receptor beta chains from one sample sequenced in a study of monozygotic twins with inflammatory bowel disease. TCRdb re-called the 5' RACE reads and catalogs CDR3 proteins one per entry, DNA excluded. This sample's clone table lists approximately 380,000 distinct CDR3 sequences. The source material was blood. The receptor set was obtained from a human donor with ulcerative colitis or Crohn's disease, or a healthy co-twin of an affected twin (not recorded which).

The chain joins TRBV7-2 to TRBJ2-6; TCRdb returns TRBD1, unconfirmable since there is no DNA. This CDR3 is 18 amino acids long. Germline lookup yields CDR1 SGHTA and CDR2 FQGNSA. This CDR3 reads CASSLAGDGSSGANVLTF.

This sequence joins TRBV5-1 and TRBJ2-3. Germline assignment: CDR1 SGHRS and CDR2 YFSETQ. This CDR3 is 15 amino acids long. The CDR3 here is CASSLVPSSTDTQYF. The full variable domain, completed using reference TRBV5-1 and TRBJ2-3, is KAGVTQTPRYLIKTRGQQVTLSCSPISGHRSVSWYQQTPGQGLQFLFEYFSETQRNKGNFPGRFSGRQFSNSRSEMNVSTLELGDSALYLCASSLVPSSTDTQYFGPGTRLTVL.

The V call is TRBV6-1, the J call TRBJ2-1; TCRdb selects TRBD2, and the lack of DNA leaves this call unchecked. This CDR3 is 14 amino acids long. Germline V CDR1 and CDR2: MNHNS, SASEGT. The CDR3 is CASRTSGGVDEQFF.

The chain uses TRBV6-6 and TRBJ2-7. The CDR3 covers 14 residues. Germline assignment: CDR1 MNHNY and CDR2 SVGAGI (reference sequence). The CDR3: CASSYSAQPYEQYF.

The chain employs TRBV4-2 and TRBJ1-1; absent DNA, TCRdb's TRBD1 call cannot be checked. CDR1 and CDR2 from the germline V gene are LGHNA and YNFKEQ. This CDR3 has 17 amino acids. The CDR3 here is CASSQEGRGRMNTEAFF.

This CDR3 reads CATSDLQHSGGFNF. The genes are TRBV24-1 and TRBJ2-7; TCRdb's D call of TRBD1 is untestable without DNA. Germline CDR1 reads KGHDR; CDR2 reads SFDVKD. The CDR3 has 14 amino acids.

The CDR3 loop reads CASSLRASESRNQPQHF. The chain employs TRBV7-6 and TRBJ1-5. CDR1 is SGHVS and CDR2 is FNYEAQ in the germline V gene. The CDR3 totals 17 residues.

This sequence joins TRBV7-7 and TRBJ2-2; TCRdb selects TRBD1, and the lack of DNA leaves this call unchecked. The CDR3 consists of 16 residues. Germline V gene sequence: CDR1 SSHAT, CDR2 FNYEAQ (reference sequence). CDR3 amino acids: CASSPVIGAGTGELFF.

The chain combines TRBV5-1 with TRBJ2-5; no DNA is available, so the TRBD2 call from TCRdb remains unchecked. Germline V gene lookup returns CDR1 SGHRS and CDR2 YFSETQ. There are 15 residues in the CDR3. CDR3 protein: CASSLFLAGDETQYF.

The J gene is TRBJ2-7, the V gene TRBV4-1; no DNA is available, so the TRBD2 call from TCRdb remains unchecked. The CDR3 extends over 16 amino acids. Germline V lookup: CDR1 MGHRA, CDR2 YSYEKL. This CDR3 reads CASSPRQGRVIYEQYF.

The chain couples TRBV5-5 to TRBJ2-7; TCRdb's assignment of TRBD1 cannot be checked, as there is no DNA. The CDR3 has 14 amino acids. CDR1 is SGHKS and CDR2 is YYEKEE in the germline V gene (reference sequence). The CDR3 here is CASSFGTGTYEQYF.

The chain is built from TRBV4-1 and TRBJ2-1; with no DNA, the TCRdb D assignment of TRBD2 cannot be verified. The CDR3 runs to 18 residues. Looked up from germline, CDR1 is MGHRA and CDR2 is YSYEKL. The CDR3 reads CASRPWRGGLGSYNEQFF.

The CDR3 sequence is CASSTRRLSNEKLFF. The gene calls are TRBV7-2 and TRBJ1-4. The CDR3 runs to 15 residues. CDR1 SGHTA and CDR2 FQGNSA come from the germline V gene.

The rearrangement uses TRBV7-2 and TRBJ1-4. CDR3 size: 14 residues. The germline V gene encodes CDR1 SGHTA and CDR2 FQGNSA. The CDR3 region is CASSLLAYREKLFF.

V gene TRBV18 combines with J gene TRBJ2-1. The CDR3 loop spans 14 amino acids. Germline loops: CDR1 KGHSH, CDR2 LQKENI. The CDR3 reads CASSPISQPNEQFF.

V usage is TRBV11-1 and J usage is TRBJ2-1; TCRdb's assignment of TRBD1 cannot be checked, as there is no DNA. Germline V gene data show CDR1 as SGHAT and CDR2 as FQDESV (reference sequence). The CDR3 contains 18 residues. This CDR3 reads CASSPSGGLYSSYNEQFF.

V is TRBV7-6 and J is TRBJ2-1. Germline lookup yields CDR1 SGHVS and CDR2 FNYEAQ. The CDR3 is 15 residues long. The CDR3 sequence: CASSARTGSYNEQFF. Full variable domain (rest looked up from reference TRBV7-6 and TRBJ2-1): GAGVSQSPRYKVTKRGQDVALRCDPISGHVSLYWYRQALGQGPEFLTYFNYEAQQDKSGLPNDRFSAERPEGSISTLTIQRTEQRDSAMYRCASSARTGSYNEQFFGPGTRLTVL.

The CDR3 loop is CASSPLGAMVNIQYF. The chain joins TRBV7-9 to TRBJ2-4; lacking DNA, the TRBD1 call made by TCRdb goes unchecked. Germline V CDR1 and CDR2: SEHNR, FQNEAQ (reference sequence). This CDR3 is built from 15 residues. Drawing the rest from reference TRBV7-9 and TRBJ2-4, the complete variable domain is DTGVSQNPRHKITKRGQNVTFRCDPISEHNRLYWYRQTLGQGPEFLTYFQNEAQLEKSRLLSDRFSAERPKGSFSTLEIQRTEQGDSAMYLCASSPLGAMVNIQYFGAGTRLSVL.

The V gene is TRBV3-1, the J gene TRBJ2-7. The CDR3 sequence is 13 residues long. Looked up from germline, CDR1 is LGHDT and CDR2 is YNNKEL (reference sequence). This CDR3 reads CASRQHGVHEQYF.

CDR3 sequence reads: CASTTPDRAEYGYTF. The chain couples TRBV5-4 to TRBJ1-2; TCRdb picks TRBD1, but there is no DNA to check that call. CDR3 size: 15 residues. Germline lookup yields CDR1 SGHNT and CDR2 YYREEE (reference sequence).

V and J are TRBV9 and TRBJ2-4; TCRdb's D call of TRBD2 is untestable without DNA. CDR3 length equals 18 residues. Germline-derived CDR1 and CDR2 are SGDLS and YYNGEE. CDR3 in amino acids: CASSRRLAGEGAKNIQYF.

The chain combines TRBV5-1 with TRBJ2-3. Germline V CDR1 and CDR2: SGHRS, YFSETQ. This CDR3 has 12 amino acids. The chain's CDR3 is CASSENTDTQYF.

This chain links TRBV4-2 with TRBJ2-7. This CDR3 region has 17 residues. Germline CDR1 LGHNA, CDR2 YNFKEQ. The CDR3 sequence is CASSQDQYPGSSYEQYF.

V and J are TRBV18 and TRBJ1-1. Germline lookup yields CDR1 KGHSH and CDR2 LQKENI. This CDR3 has 14 amino acids. CDR3 residues: CASSPRMGNAEVFF.

This sequence joins TRBV2 and TRBJ2-5; TCRdb lists TRBD2, though no DNA is available to test this call. Germline CDR1 SNHLY, CDR2 FYNNEI. The CDR3 is 17 amino acids. The CDR3 protein is CASSEALGGAYQETQYF. The full variable domain, rest sourced from reference TRBV2 and TRBJ2-5, is EPEVTQTPSHQVTQMGQEVILRCVPISNHLYFYWYRQILGQKVEFLVSFYNNEISEKSEIFDDQFSVERPDGSNFTLKIRSTKLEDSAMYFCASSEALGGAYQETQYFGPGTRLLVL.

The V gene is TRBV20-1, the J gene TRBJ2-5; without DNA, the TCRdb call of TRBD2 cannot be checked. Germline V gene data show CDR1 as DFQATT and CDR2 as SNEGSKA (reference sequence). CDR3 length equals 16 residues. The CDR3 sequence is CSASVTSGGLQETQYF.

The CDR3 loop is CASSLVAREFPFGNTIYF. The rearrangement uses TRBV11-2 and TRBJ1-3. CDR1 and CDR2 (germline): SGHAT, FQNNGV. The CDR3 consists of 18 residues.